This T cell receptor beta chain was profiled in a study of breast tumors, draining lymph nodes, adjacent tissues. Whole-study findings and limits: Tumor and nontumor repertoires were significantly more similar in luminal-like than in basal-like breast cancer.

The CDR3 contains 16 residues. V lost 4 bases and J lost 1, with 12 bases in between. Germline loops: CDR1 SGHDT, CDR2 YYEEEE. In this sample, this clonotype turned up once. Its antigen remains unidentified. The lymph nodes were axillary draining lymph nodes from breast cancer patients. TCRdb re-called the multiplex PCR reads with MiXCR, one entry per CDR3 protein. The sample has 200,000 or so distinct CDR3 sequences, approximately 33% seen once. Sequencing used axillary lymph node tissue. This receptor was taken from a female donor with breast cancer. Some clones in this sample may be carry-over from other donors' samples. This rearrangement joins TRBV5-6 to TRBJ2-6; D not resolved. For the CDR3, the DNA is TGTGCCAGCAGCCGTTACAGCAGATCTGGGGCCAACGTCCTGACTTTC. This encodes CASSRYSRSGANVLTF. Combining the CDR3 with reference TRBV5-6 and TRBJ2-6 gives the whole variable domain DAGVTQSPTHLIKTRGQQVTLRCSPKSGHDTVSWYQQALGQGPQFIFQYYEEEERQRGNFPDRFSGHQFPNYSSELNVNALLLGDSALYLCASSRYSRSGANVLTFGAGSRLTVL.